This T cell receptor beta chain was sequenced for a study of T cells expressing NK-cell markers. In the study overall: All TCR beta repertoires analysed originated from sorted CD3+CD56+NKG2C+, CD3+CD56+NKG2C- and CD3+CD56-NKG2C+ T cells.

The CDR3 covers 14 residues. Germline V gene sequence: CDR1 SGHTA, CDR2 FQGTGA. Whole-study results and caveats: A few of the donors also had these clonotypes leading their CD3+CD56-NKG2C+ fraction. Roughly 6 donors had dominant NKG2C+ clonotypes that comprised roughly 1.0-7.0% of their CD8+ T cells.

TCRdb reprocessed the 5' RACE reads and stores each CDR3 protein as one record, lacking DNA. This sample carries roughly 180,000 distinct CDR3 sequences, with about a fifth going to the ten biggest clones. A note on this clonotype: Its target is not known.

The clonotype was recovered from a woman between 18 and 70 years old in good health. The specimen was blood T cells: a sorted CD56 or NKG2C T cell subset, CD4+ or CD8+ T cells, or bulk PBMC T cells (not recorded which). J is TRBJ2-2 and V is TRBV7-3; the D call from TCRdb, TRBD1, cannot be confirmed without DNA. The CDR3 is CASSSGQRTGELFF.